This record looks at one T cell receptor (beta chain) sequence and its context. What it binds is unknown. Trimming at V came to 2 bases and at J to 5 bases, leaving 3 bases not matched to a gene. CDR1 SGHTA and CDR2 FQGTGA come from the germline V gene. CDR3 length: 14 amino acids. This record comes from a study of T-cell reconstitution after alpha-beta-depleted transplantation in children. Overall study results and limits: Some patients owed their high day-60 TCRbeta diversity to surviving recipient T cells and thymic progenitors. It was newly produced T cells that mostly accounted for T-cell counts and diversity one year after transplant. Several hundred expanded graft clones reportedly supplied alpha-beta T cells about two months after transplant.

Unique molecular identifiers were built into the TCRbeta library. Each CDR3 protein is one row after TCRdb ran MiXCR on the PCR reads. The repertoire holds a few hundred thousand distinct CDR3 sequences, with about 25% as singletons. The receptor was isolated from a girl aged 2 to 10 with Fanconi anemia, due to receive a stem cell transplant. This chain connects TRBV7-3 to TRBJ2-7, with TRBD2 matching over 10 bases. Specimen: PBMCs, collected before TCRalphabeta/CD19-depleted stem cell transplant. CDR3 sequence: CASSLAAGGNEQYF. In DNA, the CDR3 is TGTGCCAGCAGCTTAGCAGCGGGAGGGAACGAGCAGTACTTC.